A selection of T cell receptor beta chains follows, all from one sample in a study of CD8 T cells in ankylosing spondylitis. TCRdb reprocessed the 5' RACE reads via MiXCR and lists one record per CDR3 protein. The table shows around 230,000 distinct CDR3 sequences, with roughly 8% occurring only once. Sequenced sample: blood, either unsorted or a sorted T cell fraction (not recorded which). These receptors were collected from a female donor with ankylosing spondylitis or in good health (not recorded which). Both conserved end residues are part of each CDR3. Fields, in order: J gene, V gene, CDR3 protein.

>TRBJ2-7|TRBV20-1
CSAPQLRAGYEQYF
>TRBJ2-7|TRBV20-1
CSARGHPYEQYF
>TRBJ2-1|TRBV20-1
CRPSGDREWHEQFF
>TRBJ2-7|TRBV29-1
CSVASYEQYF
>TRBJ1-1|TRBV12-3/TRBV12-4
CASSAPQGNTEAFF
>TRBJ2-1|TRBV6-2/TRBV6-3
CASSYSGNKQFF
>TRBJ1-1|TRBV28
CASTSAADRGFYAFF
>TRBJ1-1|TRBV14
CASSWVANTEAFF
>TRBJ1-2|TRBV29-1
CSVGGAELYGYTF
>TRBJ2-7|TRBV5-1
CASSRGHEQYF
>TRBJ2-7|TRBV20-1
CSARGGQGSYEQYF
>TRBJ2-7|TRBV12-3/TRBV12-4
CASSLGGGGSHEQYF
>TRBJ2-3|TRBV20-1
CSASLAGGPDTQYF
>TRBJ2-4|TRBV12-3/TRBV12-4
CASSSRGSLGAIYDRDIQYF
>TRBJ2-3|TRBV4-3
CASSRKGLGQGTDTQYF
>TRBJ2-3|TRBV20-1
CSADRLGITPSTQYF
>TRBJ1-5|TRBV3-1
CASSQDSGAHNPQHF